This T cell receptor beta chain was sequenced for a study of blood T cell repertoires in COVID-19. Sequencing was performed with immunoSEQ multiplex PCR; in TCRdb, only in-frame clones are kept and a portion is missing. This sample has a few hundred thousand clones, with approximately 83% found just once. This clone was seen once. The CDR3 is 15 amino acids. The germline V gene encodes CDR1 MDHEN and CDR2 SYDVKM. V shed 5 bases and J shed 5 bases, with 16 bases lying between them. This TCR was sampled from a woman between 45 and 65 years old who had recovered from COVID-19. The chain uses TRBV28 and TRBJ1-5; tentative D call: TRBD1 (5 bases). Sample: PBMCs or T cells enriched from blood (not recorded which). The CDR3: CASSPFRTYDQPQHF. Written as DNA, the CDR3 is TGTGCCAGCAGTCCCTTCCGGACATATGATCAGCCCCAGCATTTT.